This T cell receptor beta chain appears in the sequencing data of a study of cytomegalovirus exposure and HLA in healthy donors (dated by TCRdb to about 2017). Broadly, across the study: An earlier analysis of some 500 of the donors reported about 250 Gb of sequence data and 117 million unique TCR beta sequences from about 200 million T cells. The study aimed to test whether signatures of past pathogen exposure could be identified by cataloging public T cell receptors. All discovery cohort repertoires had been generated on a single sequencing platform. The number of typed donors differed by locus: roughly 620-630 for A, B, C, DRB1 and DQB1; approximately 520 for DQA1; around 580 for DPA1; and some 430 for DPB1. Of the 300 to 400 genotyped donors, approximately 80% fell in the genetic ancestry cluster associated with self-reported Caucasian donors. Because of strong linkage in the cohort, roughly 5 DR-DQ haplotypes were treated as single units for association and clustering. To decide whether each TCR beta V gene segment behaved as functional or pseudogenic, an earlier analysis of some 600 of the donors relied on high-throughput TCR beta sequencing. Besides the first cohort of about 730 subjects, a separate validation cohort made up of around 120 different subjects was used. Donor age, sex, ethnicity and CMV serostatus were compiled alongside the repertoire data. To study patterns of TCR occurrence, a later analysis re-analyzed previously published TCR beta repertoires from 550 to 800 donors and added high-resolution HLA genotyping. The study combined high-throughput TCR immunosequencing, statistical association of individual TCRs with disease status, and machine learning to predict cytomegalovirus infection status. Across some 400 genotyped donors of the cohort, an average of approximately 240,000 unique TCR beta nucleotide sequences per donor were sequenced, and roughly 20% of those sequences were non-productive. The T cell repertoires of around 730 subjects were profiled by immunosequencing and related to cytomegalovirus serostatus. The later analysis used no new phenotypic data to find candidate immune exposures, relying instead on TCR beta sequences and their occurrence across donors. HLA typing included class I and class II loci at four-digit resolution. An early release covering just under 650 HLA-typed donors comprised about 300 gigabases of sequencing data and around 80 million unique TCR sequences. In a later genetic analysis, genome-wide SNP genotypes for 398 of the 666 donors were used, and that subset was treated as a discovery cohort. Overall study outcomes, separate from this receptor: Immune exposure information for the cohort was limited to CMV serostatus. In a later genetic analysis, a missense DCLRE1C variant was associated with V-gene and J-gene trimming of TCR beta chains, and the association was replicated in an independent cohort. Broadly in line with IMGT annotations, most TCR beta V segments showed up in productive rearrangements about 90% or about 30% of the time in an earlier analysis of 450 to 750 of the donors. According to the authors, the approach could potentially be generalized to other disease states and immunological phenotypes. Compared with the roughly 710-donor mean, donors in an Asian-associated ancestry cluster had fewer N-insertions in productive TCRs, according to a later genetic analysis. The classifier was reported to diagnose cytomegalovirus status with high specificity and sensitivity in both the original and validation cohorts. In a later analysis, TCR association rates were found to vary across HLA loci, with the most associated TCRs seen for DRB1 alleles and the fewest for HLA-C alleles. Only TCR beta chains were sequenced in this cohort, and the absence of alpha or paired-chain data limited detectable features. A further reported finding was that TCR beta sequences accurately predicted the HLA-A and HLA-B alleles for most subjects in the first cohort. While some public TCRs were present in many individuals, most TCR sequences turned up only very rarely across donors. Linkage disequilibrium might explain the correlated functional status among segregating V segments, but an unknown experimental factor could not be ruled out. Strong co-occurrence of HLA alleles, especially DR and DQ, made assigning TCR associations to individual alleles difficult. The study gave a list of 150 to 200 TCR beta chains associated with cytomegalovirus. Compared with equally common non-associated chains, HLA-associated TCR beta chains in a later analysis were more clonally expanded and had lower generation probabilities. In a later analysis, most CMV-associated TCR beta chains were found to appear HLA-restricted, with HLA associations seemingly driven largely by CMV exposure. A later analysis reported that several top co-occurrence clusters appeared linked to parvovirus B19, influenza, CMV and Epstein-Barr virus. In vitro tests confirmed that three of the cytomegalovirus-associated TCR beta chains recognize cytomegalovirus antigens. Because HLA typing was missing for some donors at each locus, association tests included only the typed subset. Roughly uniform sequencing depth across donors was assumed in presence/absence analyses, although this assumption may not hold. Seventeen rarely observed V segments, including chromosome 9 orphons, were excluded from the earlier analysis of some 590 of the donors because counts were too low. The 87-base-pair reads could not distinguish some IMGT-functional V segments, including TRBV6-2 and TRBV6-3, so those segments were excluded. The sequencing pipeline was judged likely to have produced a cluster of highly shared sequence variants as a technical artifact. In a later analysis, around 17,000 TCR beta sequences were associated with specific HLA alleles at a false discovery rate of 0.05.

As concerns this clone: The specificity of this receptor is unknown. The sample holds no much larger clone one base away, and base qualities are not on file.

The cohort was made up of 666 healthy bone marrow donors. All cohort members were sampled while nominally healthy, although unrecorded immune exposures were likely present. The donor tested CMV seropositive, placing the donor among the 289 seropositive members of the cohort. A peripheral blood sample was collected from each donor, and TCR beta sequencing was performed on peripheral blood mononuclear cells. Genomic DNA extraction from the blood cell samples was performed with the Qiagen DNeasy Blood Extraction Kit. CDR1 and CDR2 (MNHNS, SASEGT) derive from the germline V gene. V was cut back by 5 bases and J by 10 bases, leaving a gap of 6 bases between them. The CDR3 holds 11 amino acids from the cysteine to the phenylalanine. The DNA shown is the 33-base CDR3, in frame from base 1. Library prep was done by the immunoSEQ multiplex PCR assay. For the multiplex PCR, a mixture combining 60 forward primers for TCR Vbeta segments and 13 reverse primers for TCR Jbeta segments was used. A multiplex PCR assay on genomic DNA amplified the CDR3 region of rearranged TCR beta genes. The Illumina HiSeq System was used to sequence the amplified TCR beta libraries as 87-base-pair reads. The original methods were these. A later analysis tallied roughly 76 million unique TCR beta chains across the 700 or so repertoires, and some 10 million of those chains were shared by two or more donors. To remove PCR and sequencing errors, raw reads were error-corrected and collapsed into unique sequences using a nearest-neighbor algorithm that merged closely related sequences. To assign V, D and J gene segments, CDR3 sequences were aligned to IMGT reference sequences. Each retained sequence needed at least a six-nucleotide match to both a V gene segment and a J gene segment. A rearrangement was called productive if the CDR3 had no stop codons and remained in frame with V and J, and every other rearrangement was called non-productive. Following IMGT convention, CDR3 was defined as the stretch from the second conserved V-encoded cysteine to the conserved J-encoded phenylalanine. The earlier analysis of approximately 590 of the donors excluded any sequence lacking an unambiguous match to a single V gene segment. An earlier analysis of several hundred of the donors classified V segments as functional when productive rearrangements were above 56.7% and as segregating when the standard deviation between donors was above 5%. To diagnose cytomegalovirus status from the catalog of TCR beta chain sequences, a statistical classification framework was built. In a later analysis, V and J genes were assigned by comparing TCR nucleotide sequences against IMGT/GENE-DB human TR gene sequences. Using the TCRdist pipeline, a later analysis assigned CDR3 sequences along with most-parsimonious VDJ recombination scenarios. In a later analysis, each TCR beta chain was defined by its CDR3 amino acid sequence together with its V-gene family, and reads without a unique V-gene family were excluded. A later analysis removed 450 to 600 highly shared, low-generation-probability nucleotide sequences to deal with suspected cross-contamination and a sequencing artifact. For each public chain, a later analysis derived a clonal expansion index from normalized ranks of inferred template counts within each repertoire. A later analysis computed generation probabilities with a VDJ recombination model fitted to out-of-frame rearrangements, and checked the results against IGoR. In a later analysis, hypergeometric tests were used to score TCR-TCR, TCR-HLA and TCR-CMV co-occurrence, with a repertoire-size bias correction applied to TCR pairs. False discovery rates were estimated in a later analysis by permuting HLA or CMV assignments 20 times. In a later analysis, co-occurring TCRs were grouped with DBSCAN, and TCRdist sequence similarity was added when clustering was performed within HLA-allele-positive subsets. Repertoires with fewer than 30,000 or more than 120,000 public chains were left out of co-occurrence clustering, as were four to six repertoires with anomalous nucleotide sharing. The table comes from immuneACCESS by way of TCRdb, which keeps in-frame sequences with V and J called. Part of the clones is missing from these tables; in studies checked, under half for an unresolved V gene and the rest for unknown reasons. V and J calls and clone size are copied from that table; D and trimming were computed from the DNA. This sample lists 100,000 or so clones; more than 55% were detected once. The top ten clones comprise roughly 6% of the sample.

Material: PBMCs. The TCR comes from a woman aged 25 to 39 in good health and CMV-seropositive. The chain is encoded by TRBV6-1 joined to TRBJ1-6, and TRBD1 may be the D gene, going by 5 matching bases. The DNA is as follows: TGTGCCAGCAGTCCAGGGTCACCCCTCCACTTT. The translation is CASSPGSPLHF.